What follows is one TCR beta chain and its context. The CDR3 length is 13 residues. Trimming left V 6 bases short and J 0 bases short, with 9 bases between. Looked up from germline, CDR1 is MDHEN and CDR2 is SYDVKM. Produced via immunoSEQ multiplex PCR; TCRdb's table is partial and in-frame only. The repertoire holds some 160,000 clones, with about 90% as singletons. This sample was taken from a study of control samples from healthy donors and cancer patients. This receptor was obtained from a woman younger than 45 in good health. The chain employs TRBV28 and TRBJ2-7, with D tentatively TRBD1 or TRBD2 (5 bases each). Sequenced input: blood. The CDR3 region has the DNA TGTGCCAGCAGCGGGGCCTCCTCCTACGAGCAGTACTTC. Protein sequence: CASSGASSYEQYF.